Below, 23 T cell receptor beta chains from the same sample are listed, as sequenced in a study of T cell changes during pregnancy in multiple sclerosis (dated by TCRdb to between 2018 and 2021). The method was the immunoSEQ multiplex PCR assay. TCRdb stores this immuneACCESS table with in-frame sequences only. Part of the clones is absent; in the studies checked, under half of the shortfall reflects unresolved V genes, and no reason is known for the rest. Present in this sample are under 60,000 clones, about 90% of which were seen just once. The biggest ten clones account for 0.3% to 0.4% of the sample. Specimen: CD4+ T cells from peripheral blood mononuclear cells, collected in the second trimester of pregnancy. The source of these receptors is a female donor in good health, enrolled as a control in a pregnancy study.

The chain links TRBV15 to TRBJ2-5, with 8 bases matching TRBD2. CDR1 is LNHNV and CDR2 is YYDKDF in the germline V gene (reference sequence). V lost 0 bases and J lost 5; bases outside the gene matches: 8. The CDR3 sequence is 16 residues long. The CDR3 spells CATSREGTRIVETQYF. The CDR3 coding sequence is TGTGCCACCAGCAGAGAAGGGACTAGGATTGTGGAGACCCAGTACTTC.

V usage is TRBV7-3 and J usage is TRBJ1-1, with a weak D call TRBD1 (6 bases). CDR1 is SGHTA and CDR2 is FQGTGA in the germline V gene. The CDR3 is 16 residues long. V was shortened by 4 bases and J by 0 bases, with 15 bases between the two germline ends. The DNA of the CDR3 is TGTGCCAGCAGCTCTTCTCCGGGACAACTGAACACTGAAGCTTTCTTT. This codes for CASSSSPGQLNTEAFF.

The V and J genes are TRBV18 and TRBJ2-7; 10 bases are a match to TRBD1. V lost 4 bases, J lost 4 bases, and 7 bases stayed unmatched. This CDR3 is 15 amino acids long. CDR1 and CDR2 (germline): KGHSH, LQKENI. CDR3: CASSRTRDRGYEQYF. CDR3 bases: TGTGCCAGCTCACGTACCAGGGACAGGGGATACGAGCAGTACTTC. Looking up the rest from reference TRBV18 and TRBJ2-7 gives the full variable domain: NAGVMQNPRHLVRRRGQEARLRCSPMKGHSHVYWYRQLPEEGLKFMVYLQKENIIDESGMPKERFSAEFPKEGPSILRIQQVVRGDSAAYFCASSRTRDRGYEQYFGPGTRLTVT.

This clone appeared once. This chain connects TRBV5-1 to TRBJ2-3, with a tentative D call TRBD2 (6 bases). Trimming took 2 bases from V and 8 from J, leaving 15 bases between them. There are 14 residues in the CDR3. Germline V CDR1 and CDR2: SGHRS, YFSETQ. The CDR3 coding sequence is TGCGCCAGCAGCTTACCGGGGGAGGCGGTTACGCAGTATTTT. Its protein product is CASSLPGEAVTQYF.

The V and J genes are TRBV5-6 and TRBJ1-2; D gene unclear. The germline V and J ends were trimmed by 4 bases and 0 bases, with 10 bases remaining between them. Germline CDR1 reads SGHDT; CDR2 reads YYEEEE. CDR3 length: 14 residues. CDR3 sequence (DNA): TGTGCCAGCAGCCTGAGGCCAACTAACTATGGCTACACCTTC. Its translation: CASSLRPTNYGYTF.

This chain uses TRBV5-4 with TRBJ2-5; D might be TRBD1 (6 bases). The ends were cut back, 2 bases at V and 3 bases at J, with 17 bases in the middle. CDR3 length: 16 amino acids. Germline values: CDR1 SGHNT, CDR2 YYREEE (reference sequence). The CDR3 protein is CASSFPTGTFKETQYF. Here the CDR3 DNA reads TGTGCCAGCAGCTTCCCCACAGGGACATTTAAAGAGACCCAGTACTTC.

V usage is TRBV10-3 and J usage is TRBJ2-6, with D possibly TRBD1 on 6 matching bases. The V end lost 4 bases, the J end lost 2 bases, and 9 bases lay between the germline ends. CDR3 length: 15 residues. The germline CDR1 and CDR2 sequences are ENHRY and SYGVKD. The CDR3 loop is CAISGSGAGANVLTF. The DNA for the CDR3 is TGTGCCATCAGTGGGTCAGGGGCTGGGGCCAACGTCCTGACTTTC.

The gene calls are TRBV11-2 and TRBJ2-7, with D perhaps TRBD1 (6 bases). The germline gives CDR1 SGHAT, CDR2 FQNNGV. V was trimmed by 4 bases and J by 2 bases, leaving 6 bases between them. There are 12 residues in the CDR3. The DNA of the CDR3 is TGTGCCAGCAGCTGGGGGCCCTACGAGCAGTACTTC. It specifies CASSWGPYEQYF.

The J gene is TRBJ2-2, the V gene TRBV14; 10 bases agree with TRBD2. Germline values: CDR1 SGHDN, CDR2 FVKESK. Trimming at V came to 4 bases and at J to 0 bases, leaving 11 bases not matched to a gene. This CDR3 comprises 19 residues. CDR3 nucleotides: TGTGCCAGCAGCCGTTACCTCGGGCTAGCGGGGGCGAACACCGGGGAGCTGTTTTTT. The encoded protein is CASSRYLGLAGANTGELFF.

The chain employs TRBV5-6 and TRBJ1-1; D is ambiguous. Germline CDR1 SGHDT, CDR2 YYEEEE. V was shortened by 4 bases and J by 3 bases, with 10 bases between the two germline ends. This CDR3 region has 13 residues. In DNA, the CDR3 is TGTGCCAGCAGCCCGAGGCGGTACACTGAAGCTTTCTTT. It codes for CASSPRRYTEAFF. Complete variable domain (other parts from reference TRBV5-6 and TRBJ1-1): DAGVTQSPTHLIKTRGQQVTLRCSPKSGHDTVSWYQQALGQGPQFIFQYYEEEERQRGNFPDRFSGHQFPNYSSELNVNALLLGDSALYLCASSPRRYTEAFFGQGTRLTVV.

The chain is built from TRBV30 and TRBJ1-2; no definite D call. Germline V gene sequence: CDR1 GTSNPN, CDR2 SVGIG (reference sequence). V dropped 0 bases and J dropped 2 bases, with 16 bases sitting between them. The CDR3 covers 16 residues. The CDR3 here is CAWSVFYRGRNYGYTF. CDR3 bases: TGTGCCTGGAGTGTATTTTACCGGGGTAGGAACTATGGCTACACCTTC.

V is TRBV7-3 and J is TRBJ1-1; D perhaps matches TRBD1 (5 bases). V lost 0 bases and J lost 1, with 9 bases in between. CDR3 length equals 15 residues. Germline CDR1 SGHTA, CDR2 FQGTGA. CDR3 loop: CASSLTAGPNTEAFF. In nucleotides, the CDR3 is TGTGCCAGCAGCTTAACAGCAGGGCCGAACACTGAAGCTTTCTTT.

This CDR3 reads CASRRQETTNYGYTF. In DNA form, the CDR3 reads TGCGCCAGCAGGAGACAGGAAACTACTAACTATGGCTACACCTTC. The chain has TRBV5-1 and TRBJ1-2, with D tentatively TRBD1 (6 bases). In germline, CDR1 is SGHRS, CDR2 YFSETQ. This CDR3 comprises 15 residues. Trimming cost V 5 bases and J 0 bases, with 14 bases left between them.

Here the CDR3 reads CASSLERGEIYNEQFF. The CDR3 DNA is TGTGCCAGCAGCTTGGAACGCGGGGAGATCTACAATGAGCAGTTCTTC. The gene calls are TRBV5-6 and TRBJ2-1, with D possibly being TRBD2 (6 bases). Germline CDR1 and CDR2: SGHDT and YYEEEE. Trimming left V 0 bases short and J 3 bases short, with 13 bases between. The CDR3 length is 16 residues.

The chain recombines TRBV10-3 with TRBJ2-3; D is ambiguous. The CDR3 covers 15 residues. V shed 2 bases and J shed 0 bases, with 9 bases lying between them. Germline V lookup: CDR1 ENHRY, CDR2 SYGVKD. Here the CDR3 DNA reads TGTGCCATCAGTGAGCACTCCCTAAGCACAGATACGCAGTATTTT. This sequence encodes CAISEHSLSTDTQYF.

V is TRBV18 and J is TRBJ1-1, with 9 nucleotides matching TRBD1. J lost 1 base, V lost 3 bases, and 9 bases had no gene match. The CDR3 has 17 residues. Germline V gives CDR1 KGHSH, CDR2 LQKENI. The CDR3 DNA is TGTGCCAGCTCACCTCAGGACAGGGGTTCGGGGAACACTGAAGCTTTCTTT. Translated: CASSPQDRGSGNTEAFF.

The CDR3 reads CASSLPEAVGYTF. The DNA of the CDR3 is TGTGCCAGCAGCCTCCCGGAAGCGGTTGGCTACACCTTC. The genes are TRBV6-1 and TRBJ1-2; no firm D call. Trimming stripped 6 bases from V and 7 bases from J, with 15 bases between. The CDR3 covers 13 residues. Germline values: CDR1 MNHNS, CDR2 SASEGT.

This clone occurred a few times. CDR3 amino acids: CATKFRSGGDVGTDTQYF. The CDR3 nucleotides are TGTGCCACCAAATTTCGTAGCGGGGGGGATGTCGGCACAGATACGCAGTATTTT. This rearrangement joins TRBV27 to TRBJ2-3; 11 bases map to TRBD2. V dropped 10 bases and J dropped 1; count of bases not matched to a gene: 16. Germline-derived CDR1 and CDR2 are MNHEY and SMNVEV (reference sequence). The CDR3 is 18 residues long.

The CDR3 loop reads CASSGQVFNPLGRNQPQHF. The CDR3 coding sequence is TGTGCCAGCAGTGGACAGGTCTTTAATCCTTTGGGGCGCAATCAGCCCCAGCATTTT. This rearrangement joins TRBV6-1 to TRBJ1-5; a possible D gene is TRBD1 (6 bases). This CDR3 has 19 residues. V was trimmed by 4 bases and J by 2 bases, leaving 24 bases between them. Germline CDR1 reads MNHNS; CDR2 reads SASEGT.

The chain links TRBV30 to TRBJ1-1; D is possibly TRBD1 (5 bases). The CDR3 sequence is 13 residues long. Germline assignment: CDR1 GTSNPN and CDR2 SVGIG (reference sequence). With 4 bases removed from V and 4 bases from J, the gap between germline ends came to 13 bases. CDR3 amino acids: CAWNGRATTEAFF. The CDR3 coding sequence is TGTGCCTGGAATGGCAGGGCCACCACTGAAGCTTTCTTT.

This sequence joins TRBV6-5 and TRBJ1-1; D unresolved. The CDR3 length is 12 residues. Germline CDR1 reads MNHEY; CDR2 reads SVGAGI. V shed 6 bases and J shed 4 bases, with 9 bases lying between them. The chain's CDR3 is CASRTLGTEAFF. In DNA, the CDR3 is TGTGCCAGCAGGACTCTTGGCACTGAAGCTTTCTTT.

This chain joins TRBV30 and TRBJ1-1; D unclear. CDR3 size: 13 residues. V lost 0 bases and J 9 bases, leaving 14 bases between the germline ends. The germline gives CDR1 GTSNPN, CDR2 SVGIG (reference sequence). This CDR3 reads CAWSVPVAIKAFF. In nucleotides, the CDR3 is TGTGCCTGGAGTGTACCGGTTGCGATCAAAGCTTTCTTT.

The rearrangement joins TRBV9 to TRBJ2-1; 11 positions agree with TRBD2. With 4 bases clipped from V and 4 bases from J, the junction kept 7 bases outside the gene matches. Germline V gene data show CDR1 as SGDLS and CDR2 as YYNGEE. This CDR3 has 16 amino acids. The DNA for the CDR3 is TGTGCCAGCAGCCCCTCTAGCGGGGGGTATTACAATGAGCAGTTCTTC. It codes for CASSPSSGGYYNEQFF.